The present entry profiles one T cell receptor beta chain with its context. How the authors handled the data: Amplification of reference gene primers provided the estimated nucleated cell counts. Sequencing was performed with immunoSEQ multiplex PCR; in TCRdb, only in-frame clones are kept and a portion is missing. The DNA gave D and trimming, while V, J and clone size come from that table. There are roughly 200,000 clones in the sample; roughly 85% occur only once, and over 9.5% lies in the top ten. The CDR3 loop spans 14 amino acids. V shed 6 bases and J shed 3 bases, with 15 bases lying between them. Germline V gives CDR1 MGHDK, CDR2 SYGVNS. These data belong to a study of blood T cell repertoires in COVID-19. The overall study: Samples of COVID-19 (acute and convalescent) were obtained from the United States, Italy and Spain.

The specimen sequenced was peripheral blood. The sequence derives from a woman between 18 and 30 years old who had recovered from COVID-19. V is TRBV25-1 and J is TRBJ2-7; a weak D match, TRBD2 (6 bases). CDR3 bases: TGTGCCAGCAGCCTCCGGGACGGGGGCTACGAGCAGTACTTC. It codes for CASSLRDGGYEQYF.